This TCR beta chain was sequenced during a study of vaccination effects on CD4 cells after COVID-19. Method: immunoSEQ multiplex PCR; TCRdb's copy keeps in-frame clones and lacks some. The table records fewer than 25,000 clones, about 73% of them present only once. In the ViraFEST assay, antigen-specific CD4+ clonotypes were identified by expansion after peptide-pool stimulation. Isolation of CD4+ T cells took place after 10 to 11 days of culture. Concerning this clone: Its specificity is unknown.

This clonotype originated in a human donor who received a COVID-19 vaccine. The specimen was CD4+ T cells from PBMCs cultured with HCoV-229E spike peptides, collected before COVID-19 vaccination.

The CDR3 DNA is TGTGCCAGTAGTATTCAGGCAGATAACTATGGCTACACCTTC. This gives the protein CASSIQADNYGYTF. V is TRBV19 and J is TRBJ1-2, with D unresolved. The CDR3 sequence is 14 residues long. V was cut by 3 bases and J by 1 base, with 9 bases left in between. From germline, CDR1 is LNHDA and CDR2 SQIVND (reference sequence).